This TCR beta chain was identified during a study of blood T cell repertoires in COVID-19 (dated by TCRdb to the early 2020s). Background on the whole study: The collaborator samples originated in the United States, Italy and Spain and spanned the acute and convalescent phases of COVID-19. A de-identified subject ID, COVID-19 status, age in years and sex were almost always included in the sample metadata. The repertoires were made available in a free public database intended to serve as a resource for research on the immune response to SARS-CoV-2. Where available, HLA class I and class II types were obtained from metadata supplied by the sample provider rather than from assay-based typing. The material from the prospective study consisted of cDNA or gDNA derived from T cells, B-cell-depleted T cells, or PBMCs. Samples were obtained from the ongoing ImmuneRACE study (first 160 participants) and from about 1,300 subjects provided by 6 global collaborators. Deeply sampled blood TCRbeta repertoires from subjects exposed to, actively infected with, or recovered from COVID-19 were included in the dataset. Broad study findings and their caveats: Clinical and demographic metadata were provided uncurated, with the amount varying by source and participant.

The immunoSEQ Assay, a bias-controlled multiplex PCR, was used to amplify TCRbeta CDR3 regions from genomic DNA. For the original study's pipeline: The number of nucleated cells in each sample was estimated from the amplification of reference gene primers within the assay. To quantify the absolute abundance of each unique TCRbeta CDR3 rearrangement, sequence reads were collapsed and filtered. Productive Simpson clonality was computed per sample as the square root of Simpson's diversity index over productive rearrangements. The source is immuneACCESS, and TCRdb retained only in-frame sequences with V and J called. Part of the clones is not carried over; for the studies checked, unresolved V genes explain less than half of this, and the remainder is unexplained. The V and J calls and the clone size are those of that table, but D and trimming were determined from the DNA. Here the sample has 150,000 or so clones; more than 70% occur a single time. The top ten clonotypes cover 15% to 20% of the sample.

Regarding this clone: Which antigen it targets is not known. No base-level quality is on record; no much larger clone is a single base apart.

Participants in the prospective study were enrolled through a virtual design, were aged about 18 to 89 years, and lived in 24 United States geographic areas. To assign participants to cohorts, the prospective study relied on clinical history that participants themselves reported in a screening survey and a study questionnaire. ImmuneRACE Cohort 3 recovered participants were defined by two consecutive negative NP/OP PCR tests, healthcare professional clearance, or symptom resolution. In the prospective study, mobile phlebotomists collected whole blood, serum and a nasopharyngeal or oropharyngeal swab from each participant. Additional blood draws and questionnaires over a roughly two-month period could optionally be provided by prospective study participants. Prospective study blood samples were shipped either frozen or at room temperature before DNA extraction. For CDR1 and CDR2, the germline V gene (reference sequence) lists LGHDT and YNNKEL. CDR3 length: 12 amino acids, cysteine to phenylalanine. The CDR3 DNA has 36 bases and is translated from base 1. The junction shows trimming of 2 bases on V and 10 bases on J, plus 11 bases between the germline ends.

This TCR was sampled from a man aged 60 to 75 who had recovered from COVID-19. Rearrangement joined TRBV3-1 (or the pseudogene TRBV3-2) to TRBJ1-1, with no confident D gene call. The specimen sequenced was PBMCs or T cells enriched from blood (not recorded which). At the DNA level, the sequence is TGTGCCAGCAGCCAATCAGTGCATGGAGCTTTCTTT. Its protein product is CASSQSVHGAFF.